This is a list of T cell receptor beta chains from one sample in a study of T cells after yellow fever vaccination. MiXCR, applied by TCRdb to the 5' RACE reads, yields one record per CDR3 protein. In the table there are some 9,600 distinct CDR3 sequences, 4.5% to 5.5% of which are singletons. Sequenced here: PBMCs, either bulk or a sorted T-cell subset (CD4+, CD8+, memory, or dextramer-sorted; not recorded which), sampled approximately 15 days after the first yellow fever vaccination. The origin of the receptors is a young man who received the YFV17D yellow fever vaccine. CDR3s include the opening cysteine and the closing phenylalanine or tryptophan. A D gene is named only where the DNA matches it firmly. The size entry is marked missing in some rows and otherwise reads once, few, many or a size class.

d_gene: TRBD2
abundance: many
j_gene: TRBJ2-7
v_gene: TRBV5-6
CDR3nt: TGTGCCAGCAGCTCCCCGGGGCGGGGGGGGTCCTACGAGCAGTACTTC
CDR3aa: CASSSPGRGGSYEQYF

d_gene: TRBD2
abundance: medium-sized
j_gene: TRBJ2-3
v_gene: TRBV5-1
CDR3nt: TGCGCCAGCACTTATAGCGGGGCCACAGATACGCAGTATTTT
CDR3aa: CASTYSGATDTQYF

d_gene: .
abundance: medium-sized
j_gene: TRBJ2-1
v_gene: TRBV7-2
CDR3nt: TGTGCCAGCAGCTTAAACCCCGGGGTCAGCTCCTACAATGAGCAGTTCTTC
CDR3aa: CASSLNPGVSSYNEQFF

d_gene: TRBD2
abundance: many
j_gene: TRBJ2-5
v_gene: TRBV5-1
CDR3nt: TGCGCCAGCAGCATCCGGATAGCGGGGGCTATGCAAGAGACCCAGTACTTC
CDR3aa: CASSIRIAGAMQETQYF

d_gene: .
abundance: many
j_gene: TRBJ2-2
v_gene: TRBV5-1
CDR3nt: TGCGCCAGCACCCCGGGCACCAGAGCGAACACCGGGGAGCTGTTTTTT
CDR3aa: CASTPGTRANTGELFF

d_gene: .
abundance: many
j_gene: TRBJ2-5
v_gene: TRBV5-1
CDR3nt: TGCGCCAGCAGCTTGCAAGAGACCCAGTACTTC
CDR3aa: CASSLQETQYF

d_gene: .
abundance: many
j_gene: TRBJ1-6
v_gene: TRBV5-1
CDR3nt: TGCGCCAGCAGAACGGACGGATATTCACCCCTCCACTTT
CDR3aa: CASRTDGYSPLHF

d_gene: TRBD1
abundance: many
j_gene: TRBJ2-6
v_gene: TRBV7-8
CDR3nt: TGTGCCAGCATTAAAAGCCTACCGGGACAGTTTAGCTCTGGGGCCAACGTCCTGACTTTC
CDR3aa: CASIKSLPGQFSSGANVLTF

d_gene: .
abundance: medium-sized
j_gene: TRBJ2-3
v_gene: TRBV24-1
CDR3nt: TGTGCCACCAGTGATGAGGCAGATACGCAGTATTTT
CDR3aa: CATSDEADTQYF

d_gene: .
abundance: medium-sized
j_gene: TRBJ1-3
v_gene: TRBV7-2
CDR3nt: TGTGCCAGCAGCTTGGCCGGCCCTGGAAACACCATATATTTT
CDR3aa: CASSLAGPGNTIYF

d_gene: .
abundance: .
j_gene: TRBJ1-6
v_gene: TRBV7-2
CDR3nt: TGTGCCAGCAGCTTAGCTACAGGGCTGGGCTCACCCCTCCACTTT
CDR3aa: CASSLATGLGSPLHF

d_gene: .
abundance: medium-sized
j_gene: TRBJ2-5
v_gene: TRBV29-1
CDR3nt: TGCAGCGCTGGAAGGCGGCAGCTAGAGACCCAGTACTTC
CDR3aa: CSAGRRQLETQYF

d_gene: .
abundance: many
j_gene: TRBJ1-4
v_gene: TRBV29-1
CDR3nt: TGCAGCGCAGGAGAAAATATAGGGAAACTGTTTTTT
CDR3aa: CSAGENIGKLFF

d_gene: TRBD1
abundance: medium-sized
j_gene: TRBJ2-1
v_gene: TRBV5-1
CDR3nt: TGCGCCAGCAGCCCCCCCGGGACAGGGCCTGGTGGTAAGCAGTTCTTC
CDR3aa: CASSPPGTGPGGKQFF

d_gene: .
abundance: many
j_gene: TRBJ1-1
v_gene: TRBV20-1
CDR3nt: TGCAGTGCTAGTTGGGGGAAGAACACTGAAGCTTTCTTT
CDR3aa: CSASWGKNTEAFF

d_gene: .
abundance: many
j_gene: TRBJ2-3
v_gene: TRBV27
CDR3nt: TGTGCCAGCAGTTCTCAGGGTGCAGATACGCAGTATTTT
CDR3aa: CASSSQGADTQYF